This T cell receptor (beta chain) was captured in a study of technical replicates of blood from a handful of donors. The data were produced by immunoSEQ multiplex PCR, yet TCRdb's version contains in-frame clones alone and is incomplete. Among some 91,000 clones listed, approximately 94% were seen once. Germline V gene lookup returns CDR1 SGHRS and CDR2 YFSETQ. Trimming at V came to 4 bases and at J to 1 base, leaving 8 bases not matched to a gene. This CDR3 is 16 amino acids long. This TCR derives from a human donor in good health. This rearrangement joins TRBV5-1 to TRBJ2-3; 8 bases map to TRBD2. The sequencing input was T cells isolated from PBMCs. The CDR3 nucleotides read TGCGCCAGCAGCCCACAGGCACTAGCGGGCACAGATACGCAGTATTTT. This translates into CASSPQALAGTDTQYF.